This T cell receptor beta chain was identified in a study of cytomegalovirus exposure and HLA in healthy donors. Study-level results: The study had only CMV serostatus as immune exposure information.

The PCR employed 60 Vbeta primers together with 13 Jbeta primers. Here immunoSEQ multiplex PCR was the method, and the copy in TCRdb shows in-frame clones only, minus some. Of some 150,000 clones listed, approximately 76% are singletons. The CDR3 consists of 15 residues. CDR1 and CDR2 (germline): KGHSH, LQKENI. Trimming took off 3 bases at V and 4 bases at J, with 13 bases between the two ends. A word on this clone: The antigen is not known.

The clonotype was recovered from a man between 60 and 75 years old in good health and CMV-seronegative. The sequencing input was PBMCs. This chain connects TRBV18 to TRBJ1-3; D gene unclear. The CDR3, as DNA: TGTGCCAGCTCACCGACCGGGATCCCGGGAAACACCATATATTTT. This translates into CASSPTGIPGNTIYF.